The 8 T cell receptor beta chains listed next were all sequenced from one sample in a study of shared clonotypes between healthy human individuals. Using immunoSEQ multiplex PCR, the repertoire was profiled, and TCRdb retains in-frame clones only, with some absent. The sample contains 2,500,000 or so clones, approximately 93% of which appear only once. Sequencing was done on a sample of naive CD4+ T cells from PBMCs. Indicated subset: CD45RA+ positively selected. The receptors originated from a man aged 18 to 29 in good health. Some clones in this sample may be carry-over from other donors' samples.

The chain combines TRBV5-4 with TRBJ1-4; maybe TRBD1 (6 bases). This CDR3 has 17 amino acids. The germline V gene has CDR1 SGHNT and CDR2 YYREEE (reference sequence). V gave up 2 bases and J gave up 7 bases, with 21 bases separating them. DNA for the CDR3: TGTGCCAGCAGCTTTGGCGGGGGACGGACACAGGGTGAAAAACTGTTTTTT. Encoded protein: CASSFGGGRTQGEKLFF.

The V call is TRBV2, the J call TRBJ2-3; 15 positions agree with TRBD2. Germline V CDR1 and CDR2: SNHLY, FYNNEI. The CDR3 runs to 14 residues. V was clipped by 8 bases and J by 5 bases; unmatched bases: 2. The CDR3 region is CASGGLAGGDTQYF. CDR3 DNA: TGTGCCAGCGGGGGACTAGCGGGAGGAGATACGCAGTATTTT.

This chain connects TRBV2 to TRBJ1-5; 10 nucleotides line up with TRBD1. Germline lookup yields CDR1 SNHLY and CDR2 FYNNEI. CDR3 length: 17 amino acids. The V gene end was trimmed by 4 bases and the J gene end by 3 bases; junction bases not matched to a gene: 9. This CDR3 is CASSVDRGGSYNQPQHF. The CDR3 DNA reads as TGTGCCAGCAGTGTGGACAGGGGGGGGTCCTACAATCAGCCCCAGCATTTT.

The CDR3 protein is CASSPGGESTDTQYF. In DNA, the CDR3 is TGTGCCAGCAGTCCCGGGGGGGAAAGCACAGATACGCAGTATTTT. The chain has TRBV28 and TRBJ2-3, with 8 bases matching TRBD2. CDR1 is MDHEN and CDR2 is SYDVKM in the germline V gene. V lost 5 bases to trimming and J lost 0 bases; unmatched junction nucleotides: 4. The CDR3 has 15 amino acids.

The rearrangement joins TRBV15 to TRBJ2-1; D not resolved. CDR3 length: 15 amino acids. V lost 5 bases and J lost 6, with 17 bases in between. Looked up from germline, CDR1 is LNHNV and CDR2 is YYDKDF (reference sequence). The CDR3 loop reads CATSLGRAGSNEQFF. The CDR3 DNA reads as TGTGCCACCAGCCTGGGAAGGGCCGGTAGCAATGAGCAGTTCTTC. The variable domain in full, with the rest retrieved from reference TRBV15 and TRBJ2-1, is DAMVIQNPRYQVTQFGKPVTLSCSQTLNHNVMYWYQQKSSQAPKLLFHYYDKDFNNEADTPDNFQSRRPNTSFCFLDIRSPGLGDTAMYLCATSLGRAGSNEQFFGPGTRLTVL.

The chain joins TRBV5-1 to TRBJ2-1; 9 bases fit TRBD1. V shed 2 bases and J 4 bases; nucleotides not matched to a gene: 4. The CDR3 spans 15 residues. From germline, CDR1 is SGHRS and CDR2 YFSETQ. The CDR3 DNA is TGCGCCAGCAGCTTCCGGGACAGGGCTTACAATGAGCAGTTCTTC. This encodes CASSFRDRAYNEQFF.

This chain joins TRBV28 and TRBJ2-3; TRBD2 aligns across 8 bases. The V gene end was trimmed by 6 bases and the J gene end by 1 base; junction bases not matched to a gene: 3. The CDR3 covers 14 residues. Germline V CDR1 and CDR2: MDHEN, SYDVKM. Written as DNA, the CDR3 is TGTGCCAGCAGGGCGGGAGGAGGCACAGATACGCAGTATTTT. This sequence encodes CASRAGGGTDTQYF.

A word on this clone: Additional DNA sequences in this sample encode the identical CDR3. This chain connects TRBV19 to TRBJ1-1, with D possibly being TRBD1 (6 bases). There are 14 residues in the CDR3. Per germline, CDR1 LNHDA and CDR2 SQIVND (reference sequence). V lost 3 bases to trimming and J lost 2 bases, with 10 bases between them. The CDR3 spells CASSIRGVNTEAFF. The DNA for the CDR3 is TGTGCCAGTAGTATTAGGGGGGTCAACACTGAAGCTTTCTTT.